These T cell receptor beta chains were read from a single sample in a study of T cell changes during pregnancy in multiple sclerosis. Sequencing was performed with immunoSEQ multiplex PCR; in TCRdb, only in-frame clones are kept and a portion is missing. The repertoire holds some 20,000 clones, with 80% to 90% as singletons. The specimen comprised CD8+ T cells from peripheral blood mononuclear cells, sampled after pregnancy. Every receptor here comes from a female donor in good health, enrolled as a control in a pregnancy study. CDR3s include the opening cysteine and the closing phenylalanine or tryptophan. The D gene is left open where the match is weak. Clone size is not always given. Where it is, it says once, few, many or a class for expanded clones.

D gene,clone size,J gene,V gene,CDR3 DNA,CDR3 protein
TRBD2,-,TRBJ2-1,TRBV9,TGTGCCAGCAGCGTAGAACTAGCGTACAATGAGCAGTTCTTC,CASSVELAYNEQFF
-,-,TRBJ2-3,TRBV4-3,TGCGCCAGCAGCCAAGGGGCAGGAACCACCGCTACGCAGTATTTT,CASSQGAGTTATQYF
-,-,TRBJ2-7,TRBV27,TGTGCCAGCAGTTTATCAAAGTACAGGGACTACGAGCAGTACTTC,CASSLSKYRDYEQYF
-,-,TRBJ1-3,TRBV4-1,TGCGCCAGCAGCCAAGTGCTGCCAGGGGATGGAAACACCATATATTTT,CASSQVLPGDGNTIYF
TRBD1,-,TRBJ2-3,TRBV5-1,TGCGCCAGCAGCTGGACAGGGGCGGTGACAGATACGCAGTATTTT,CASSWTGAVTDTQYF
TRBD1,-,TRBJ1-1,TRBV9,TGTGCCAGCAGCTCCGTCGGGACAGGGGTAACTGAAGCTTTCTTT,CASSSVGTGVTEAFF
TRBD2,once,TRBJ2-5,TRBV27,TGTGCCAGCAGCTGGACTAGCGAAGAGACCCAGTACTTC,CASSWTSEETQYF
-,-,TRBJ1-1,TRBV7-6,TGTGCCAGCAGCTTGGGGGGAGGCCCTTTCGGGAACACTGAAGCTTTCTTT,CASSLGGGPFGNTEAFF
TRBD1,-,TRBJ2-7,TRBV6-1,TGTGCCAGCAGTGTGTTTACCGGGACAGGGGGCAAGAACGAGCAGTACTTC,CASSVFTGTGGKNEQYF
-,medium-sized,TRBJ1-2,TRBV7-9,TGTGCCAGCAGCCAACTGAAGCGGGCAGGCGATGGCTACACCTTC,CASSQLKRAGDGYTF
-,-,TRBJ2-7,TRBV9,TGTGCCAGCAGCGAGTCTACAGGGCTCGAGCAGTACTTC,CASSESTGLEQYF
-,-,TRBJ2-3,TRBV6-4,TGTGCCAGCAGTGACTCGGGCAGCACAGATACGCAGTATTTT,CASSDSGSTDTQYF
TRBD1,-,TRBJ2-1,TRBV5-6,TGTGCCAGCAGCTTGGCGACAGGGAAAGAACCACCGTACAATGAGCAGTTCTTC,CASSLATGKEPPYNEQFF
TRBD1,-,TRBJ2-2,TRBV6-4,TGTGCCAGCAGTGCGACAGGGGACACCGGGGAGCTGTTTTTT,CASSATGDTGELFF
-,once,TRBJ1-6,TRBV4-1,TGCGCCAGCAGCCAGGATGAGGAATCACCCCTCCACTTT,CASSQDEESPLHF
TRBD2,-,TRBJ2-3,TRBV13,TGTGCCAGCAGCGCTCCTAGCGGGGGGGCCGGAGATACGCAGTATTTT,CASSAPSGGAGDTQYF
TRBD1,-,TRBJ1-5,TRBV9,TGTGCCAGCAGCGTCGGACAGGGGGCGTCGCCCCAGCATTTT,CASSVGQGASPQHF
TRBD2,-,TRBJ2-3,TRBV7-2,TGTGCCAGCAGCTTATATAGCGGGGGGGCCATAGATACGCAGTATTTT,CASSLYSGGAIDTQYF
-,-,TRBJ1-2,TRBV7-6,TGTGCCAGCAGCCCCCGCGGGGACTATGGCTACACCTTC,CASSPRGDYGYTF
TRBD2,-,TRBJ2-1,TRBV6-4,TGTGCCAGCAGTGACGGGACTAACAATGAGCAGTTCTTC,CASSDGTNNEQFF
-,-,TRBJ2-2,TRBV4-3,TGCGCCAGCAGCCTAAATTGGCAGACGAACACCGGGGAGCTGTTTTTT,CASSLNWQTNTGELFF
-,-,TRBJ2-7,TRBV4-1,TGCGCCAGCAGCCAATCAGCAGGGAGGACCTACGAGCAGTACTTC,CASSQSAGRTYEQYF
TRBD1,once,TRBJ1-2,TRBV30,TGTGCCTGGGACTTGAGGGGACAGAGGGAAATCTATGGCTACACCTTC,CAWDLRGQREIYGYTF
TRBD2,once,TRBJ2-3,TRBV4-2,TGTGCCAGCAGCCAACTATCCCCGACTAGCGGAGACACAGATACGCAGTATTTT,CASSQLSPTSGDTDTQYF
TRBD2,-,TRBJ2-1,TRBV4-3,TGCGCCAGCAGGCAGACTAGCGGGGGTTACAATGAGCAGTTCTTC,CASRQTSGGYNEQFF
TRBD1,-,TRBJ1-6,TRBV5-6,TGTGCCAGCAGCTTTCACGGGACAGGCGACTCACCCCTCCACTTT,CASSFHGTGDSPLHF
TRBD2,-,TRBJ2-5,TRBV7-2,TGTGCCAGCAGCTCAACGGGAGGGACTTCGTATCAAGAGACCCAGTACTTC,CASSSTGGTSYQETQYF
TRBD1,-,TRBJ1-2,TRBV9,TGTGCCAGCAGGGGGGACAGGGGAAAAGGCTACACCTTC,CASRGDRGKGYTF
-,-,TRBJ1-3,TRBV6-5,TGTGCCAGCAGTTCACAGGGTTCTGGAAACACCATATATTTT,CASSSQGSGNTIYF
-,-,TRBJ1-3,TRBV27,TGTGCCAGCAGTCCTTGGCCACCCTTGAACTCTGGAAACACCATATATTTT,CASSPWPPLNSGNTIYF
TRBD2,few,TRBJ2-7,TRBV5-1,TGCGCCAGCAGCTTAACTAGCGGGGGGACCTACGAGCAGTACTTC,CASSLTSGGTYEQYF
TRBD2,-,TRBJ2-3,TRBV4-2,TGTGCCAGCAGCCGGGGAAAGCGGGGGGAAGGGACAGATACGCAGTATTTT,CASSRGKRGEGTDTQYF
TRBD1,-,TRBJ2-1,TRBV19,TGTGCCAGTATTCCGACCGGGACAGACCCCTACAATGAGCAGTTCTTC,CASIPTGTDPYNEQFF
-,-,TRBJ1-1,TRBV28,TGTGCCAGCAGTTTAATCCGGGGCACTGAAGCTTTCTTT,CASSLIRGTEAFF
-,-,TRBJ1-3,TRBV25-1,TGTGCCAGCAGCGAAAGTCCAGGGCGTTGGGTGGACACCATATATTTT,CASSESPGRWVDTIYF
TRBD1,-,TRBJ1-2,TRBV6-5,TGTGCCAGCAGTAAGTGGCAGGGGGACCATGGCTACACCTTC,CASSKWQGDHGYTF
TRBD1,-,TRBJ2-2,TRBV5-1,TGCGCCAGCAGCTTTCGGGGACAGGGCGCGAACACCGGGGAGCTGTTTTTT,CASSFRGQGANTGELFF
-,-,TRBJ1-1,TRBV27,TGTGCCAGCAGTTTAGGTAGGGGTGAAGCTTTCTTT,CASSLGRGEAFF
TRBD2,-,TRBJ2-1,TRBV9,TGTGCCAGCACCCCTTGGCAAGCGGGGTACAATGAGCAGTTCTTC,CASTPWQAGYNEQFF
TRBD1,-,TRBJ1-2,TRBV27,TGTGCCAGCAGCTCTCACGGGACAGTCTATGGCTACACCTTC,CASSSHGTVYGYTF
TRBD1,-,TRBJ1-1,TRBV7-9,TGTGCCAGTAACACAGGGGGCCTGAACACTGAAGCTTTCTTT,CASNTGGLNTEAFF
-,-,TRBJ1-1,TRBV4-3,TGCGCCAGCAGCCAAGAGTTGGGGGCCGTGAACACTGAAGCTTTCTTT,CASSQELGAVNTEAFF
TRBD1,-,TRBJ1-2,TRBV15,TGTGCCACCAGCAGAGGGAGGGACAGCCAAGAGACTAACTATGGCTACACCTTC,CATSRGRDSQETNYGYTF
TRBD2,few,TRBJ2-7,TRBV6-4,TGTGCCAGCAGTTACCTAGCGGGGGGGCTCTCCGAGCAGTACTTC,CASSYLAGGLSEQYF
-,-,TRBJ1-2,TRBV27,TGTGCCAGCAGTCCTGGAGGTCGACGAGGCTACACCTTC,CASSPGGRRGYTF
TRBD2,-,TRBJ2-7,TRBV29-1,TGCAGCGTTGAGAGAGTAGCGGGGGATCCCTACGAGCAGTACTTC,CSVERVAGDPYEQYF
TRBD1,-,TRBJ2-7,TRBV7-7,TGTGCTAGCAGCTTAAGTCCCGGGACAGAAGACGAGCAGTACTTC,CASSLSPGTEDEQYF
-,-,TRBJ1-2,TRBV6-1,TGTGCCAGCAGGTTGGACAGCAACTATGGCTACACCTTC,CASRLDSNYGYTF
TRBD2,-,TRBJ2-1,TRBV6-4,TGTGCCAGCAGTGACTCAGCGGGGTCCAATGAGCAGTTCTTC,CASSDSAGSNEQFF
TRBD2,-,TRBJ2-2,TRBV30,TGTGCCTGGTCTGCCGGGACTAGCGGGGGCCAACCCTTAAACACCGGGGAGCTGTTTTTT,CAWSAGTSGGQPLNTGELFF
TRBD1,-,TRBJ1-3,TRBV6-1,TGTGCCAGCCATCGACAGGGCTCTGGAAACACCATATATTTT,CASHRQGSGNTIYF
-,-,TRBJ1-4,TRBV6-5,TGTGCCAGCAGTAGGACAGTCTCTGGGGAAAAACTGTTTTTT,CASSRTVSGEKLFF
-,-,TRBJ1-1,TRBV30,TGTGCCTCTCCCGGCGGGAACACTGAAGCTTTCTTT,CASPGGNTEAFF
TRBD1,-,TRBJ2-5,TRBV7-9,TGTGCCAGCAGCCAGATGACGACAGGGACGGAGACCCAGTACTTC,CASSQMTTGTETQYF
TRBD1,-,TRBJ1-3,TRBV11-2,TGTGCCAGCAGCTCCGGGACAGTGGGGGACACCATATATTTT,CASSSGTVGDTIYF
TRBD1,-,TRBJ1-6,TRBV19,TGTGCCAGTAGTATAGAGGACAGGTTCAATTCACCCCTCCACTTT,CASSIEDRFNSPLHF
-,-,TRBJ1-3,TRBV7-6,TGTGCCAGCACCACGGACAGCTACTCTGGAAACACCATATATTTT,CASTTDSYSGNTIYF
-,once,TRBJ1-5,TRBV2,TGTGCCAGCATGGAGGGCTGGAATAGCAATCAGCCCCAGCATTTT,CASMEGWNSNQPQHF
TRBD1,-,TRBJ2-7,TRBV30,TGTGCCTGGAGGGGGGGGACAGGGGGAACCTACGAGCAGTACTTC,CAWRGGTGGTYEQYF